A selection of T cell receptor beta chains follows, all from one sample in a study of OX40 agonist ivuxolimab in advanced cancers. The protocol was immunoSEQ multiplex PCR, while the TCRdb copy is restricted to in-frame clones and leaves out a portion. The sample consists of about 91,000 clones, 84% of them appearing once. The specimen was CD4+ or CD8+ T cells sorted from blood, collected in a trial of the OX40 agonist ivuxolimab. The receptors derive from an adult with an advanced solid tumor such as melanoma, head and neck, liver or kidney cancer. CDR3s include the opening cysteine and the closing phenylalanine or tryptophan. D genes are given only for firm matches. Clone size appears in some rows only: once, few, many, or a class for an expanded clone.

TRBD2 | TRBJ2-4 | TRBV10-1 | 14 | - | TGCGCCAGCAGTGAAGCGGGGCAGAAAGGCATTCAGTACTTC | CASSEAGQKGIQYF
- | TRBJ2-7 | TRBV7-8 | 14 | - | TGTGCCAGCAGCATCCGGGACCCAGGTTGGGGGCAGTACTTC | CASSIRDPGWGQYF
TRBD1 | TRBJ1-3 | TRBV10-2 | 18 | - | TGCGCCAGCAAGGAAAGGGGGACAGGGGGGAATGCGAGAAACACCATATATTTT | CASKERGTGGNARNTIYF
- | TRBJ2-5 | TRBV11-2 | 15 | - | TGTGCCAGCAGCTTATTAGTTCAAGTTAAAGAGACCCAGTACTTC | CASSLLVQVKETQYF
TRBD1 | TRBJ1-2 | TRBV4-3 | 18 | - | TGCGCCAGCAGCCAAGATCGGCAGGGGGCGCATAAGAACTATGGCTACACCTTC | CASSQDRQGAHKNYGYTF
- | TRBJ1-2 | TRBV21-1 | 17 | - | TGTGCCAGCAGCAAAGGTTGTTGTGAGTTCCCTAACTATGGCTACACCTTC | CASSKGCCEFPNYGYTF
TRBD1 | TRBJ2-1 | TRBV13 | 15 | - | TGTGCCAGCAGCTTAGACAGGGGCGCCTACAATGAGCAGTTCTTC | CASSLDRGAYNEQFF
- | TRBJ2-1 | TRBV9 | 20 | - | TGTGCCAGCAGCGTAGTATCAATAAAGACTCGTTTTCGATTTGAGAATGAGCAGTTCTTC | CASSVVSIKTRFRFENEQFF
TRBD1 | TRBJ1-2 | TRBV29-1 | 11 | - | TGCAGCGCCCTGACAGGGAAGGGCTACACCTTC | CSALTGKGYTF
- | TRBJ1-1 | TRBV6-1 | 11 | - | TGTGCCGTAACAAGGGGCACTGAAGCTTTCTTT | CAVTRGTEAFF
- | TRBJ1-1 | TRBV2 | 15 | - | TGTGCCAGCAGTGTGGAACAGCCCCGGGACACTGAAGCTTTCTTT | CASSVEQPRDTEAFF
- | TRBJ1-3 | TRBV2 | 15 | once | TGTGCCAGCAGAGGCATAAGCGGCTCTGGAAACACCATATATTTT | CASRGISGSGNTIYF
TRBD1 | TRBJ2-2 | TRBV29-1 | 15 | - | TGCAGCGCGTGGACAGGTCGATTGAACACCGGGGAGCTGTTTTTT | CSAWTGRLNTGELFF
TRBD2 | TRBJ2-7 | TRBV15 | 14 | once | TGTGCCACCAGCAGAGGTGGACTAGCCCACGAGCAGTACTTC | CATSRGGLAHEQYF
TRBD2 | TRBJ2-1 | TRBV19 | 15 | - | TGTGCCAGTAGCGCCGGGACTAGCGCGTACAATGAGCAGTTCTTC | CASSAGTSAYNEQFF
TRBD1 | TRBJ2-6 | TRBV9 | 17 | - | TGTGCCAGCAGCCAGACAGGGGGAAGCTCTGGGGCCAACGTCCTGACTTTC | CASSQTGGSSGANVLTF
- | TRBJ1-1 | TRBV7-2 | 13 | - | TGTGCCAGCAGCTCCCAGAAGAACACTGAAGCTTTCTTT | CASSSQKNTEAFF
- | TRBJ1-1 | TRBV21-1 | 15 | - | TGTGCCAGCAGCAGGGAGGAGGGGAAGAACACTGAAGCTTTCTTT | CASSREEGKNTEAFF
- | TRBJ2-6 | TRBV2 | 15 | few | TGTGCCAGCAGTGTGGGAGAGTCTGGGGCCAACGTCCTGACTTTC | CASSVGESGANVLTF
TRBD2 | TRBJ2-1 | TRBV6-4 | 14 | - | TGTGCCAGCAGTCGAGAGGAACTAGCGGAAGAGCAGTTCTTC | CASSREELAEEQFF
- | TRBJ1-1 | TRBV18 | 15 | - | TGTGCCAGCTCACCATTGTCAGGGGAGGACACTGAAGCTTTCTTT | CASSPLSGEDTEAFF
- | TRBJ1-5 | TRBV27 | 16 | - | TGTGCCAGCAGTTTAAAAGGACAGTATAGCAATCAGCCCCAGCATTTT | CASSLKGQYSNQPQHF
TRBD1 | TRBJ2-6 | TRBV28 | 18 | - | TGTGCCAGCAGTGGCCCGGGACAGGGTTTTTCTGGGGCCAACGTCCTGACTTTC | CASSGPGQGFSGANVLTF
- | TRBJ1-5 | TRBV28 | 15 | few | TGTGCCAGCAGTTTGGGGGGGGTTAGCAATCAGCCCCAGCATTTT | CASSLGGVSNQPQHF
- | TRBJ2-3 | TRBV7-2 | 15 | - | TGTGCCAGCAGCCCGACCCCCATAAGCACAGATACGCAGTATTTT | CASSPTPISTDTQYF
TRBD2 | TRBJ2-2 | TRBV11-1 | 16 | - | TGTGCCAGCAGCCCTCACGGACTAGTCAGCCCTGGGGAGCTGTTTTTT | CASSPHGLVSPGELFF
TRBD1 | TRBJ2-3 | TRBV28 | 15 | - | TGTGCCAGCAGTTTTGGGGACAGGGCGGCAGATACGCAGTATTTT | CASSFGDRAADTQYF
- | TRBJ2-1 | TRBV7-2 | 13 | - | TGTGCCAGCAGCCTTGCTAGCCCAGATGAGCAGTTCTTC | CASSLASPDEQFF
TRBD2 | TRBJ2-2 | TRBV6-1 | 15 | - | TGTGCCAGCAGTGAAGGGTGGCGGGGGACCGGGGAGCTGTTTTTT | CASSEGWRGTGELFF
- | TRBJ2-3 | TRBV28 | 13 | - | TGTGCCAGCTCGGGGGCGGGTACAGATACGCAGTATTTT | CASSGAGTDTQYF
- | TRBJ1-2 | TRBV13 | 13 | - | TGTGCCAGCAGCCGCCAAAGGGGCCCCGGCTACACCTTC | CASSRQRGPGYTF
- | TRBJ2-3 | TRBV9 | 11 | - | TGTGCCAGCAGCGTAGCGGATACGCAGTATTTT | CASSVADTQYF
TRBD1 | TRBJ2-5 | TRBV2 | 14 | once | TGTGCCAGCGTAGGTCGACAGGGGCGAGAGACCCAGTACTTC | CASVGRQGRETQYF
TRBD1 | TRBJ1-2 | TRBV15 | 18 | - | TGTGCCACCAGCAGACCCGAAGCAGGGACAGTCTCTAACTATGGCTACACCTTC | CATSRPEAGTVSNYGYTF
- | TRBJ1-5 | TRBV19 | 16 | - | TGTGCCAGTACCAAATTGTACGGGGGGGAAGATCAGCCCCAGCATTTT | CASTKLYGGEDQPQHF
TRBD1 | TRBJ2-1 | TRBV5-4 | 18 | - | TGTGCCAGCAGCTTGGCCCATCAGGGGGCCCGGACCCTCGTGTCGCAGTTCTTC | CASSLAHQGARTLVSQFF
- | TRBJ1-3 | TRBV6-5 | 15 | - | TGTGCCAGCAGCCTCGGGGGCGGCTCTGGAAACACCATATATTTT | CASSLGGGSGNTIYF
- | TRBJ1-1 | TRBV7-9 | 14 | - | TGTGTTCTGCCAGCAGCTCCTCGGGGAGCTGAAGCTTTCTTT | CVLPAAPRGAEAFF
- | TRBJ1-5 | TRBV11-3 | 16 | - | TGTGCCAGCAGCTTAGATTCGTGGGGTACCAATCAGCCCCAGCATTTT | CASSLDSWGTNQPQHF
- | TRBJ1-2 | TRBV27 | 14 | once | TGTGCCAGCAGTCCCAACAGGGTAGACTATGGCTACACCTTC | CASSPNRVDYGYTF
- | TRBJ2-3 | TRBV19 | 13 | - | TGTGCCAGTAGTATCGGGGGCACAGATACGCAGTATTTT | CASSIGGTDTQYF
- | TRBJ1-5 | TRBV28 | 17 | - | TGTGCCAGCAGTTTAGTCAATATGGGGTATAGCAATCAGCCCCAGCATTTT | CASSLVNMGYSNQPQHF
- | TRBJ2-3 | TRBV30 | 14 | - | TGTGCCTGGAATACAGGGATGGGGACAGATACGCAGTATTTT | CAWNTGMGTDTQYF
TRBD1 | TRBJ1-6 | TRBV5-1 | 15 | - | TGCGCCAGCAGCTTGGAGGGACAGGGTGATACGGCCCTCCACTTT | CASSLEGQGDTALHF
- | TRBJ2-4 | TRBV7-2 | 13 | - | TGTGCCAGCAGCTTCGGCGGGGAGTACATTCAGTACTTC | CASSFGGEYIQYF
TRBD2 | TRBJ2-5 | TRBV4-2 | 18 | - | TGTGCCAGCAGCCCAGGGACTAGCGGGGGAGATTACCAAGAGACCCAGTACTTC | CASSPGTSGGDYQETQYF
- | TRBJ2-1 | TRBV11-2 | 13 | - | TGTGCCAGCAGCTTAGCCGGGAACAATGAGCAGTTCTTC | CASSLAGNNEQFF
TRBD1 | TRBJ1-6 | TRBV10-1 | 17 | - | TGCGCCAGCAGTGAGTCCCCTGCGGACAGGGAGAATTCACCCCTCCACTTT | CASSESPADRENSPLHF
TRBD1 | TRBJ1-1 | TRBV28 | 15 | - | TGTGCCAGCAGACTCAACAGGGGGCATGCCACTGAAGCTTTCTTT | CASRLNRGHATEAFF
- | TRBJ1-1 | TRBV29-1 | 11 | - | TGCAGCGTTGAAACTGGGGAAATAGCTTTCTTT | CSVETGEIAFF
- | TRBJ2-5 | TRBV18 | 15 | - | TGTGCCAGCTCAAGACCAGGGACGGTCATAGGGACCCAGTACTTC | CASSRPGTVIGTQYF
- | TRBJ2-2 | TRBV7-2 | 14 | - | TGTGCCAGCAGCATCACTAGTTACACCGGGGAGCTGTTTTTT | CASSITSYTGELFF
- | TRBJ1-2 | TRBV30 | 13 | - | TGTGCCTGGAGTATCTTCGGCCCGGGCGGCTACACCTTC | CAWSIFGPGGYTF
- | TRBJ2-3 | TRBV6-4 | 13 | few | TGTGCCAGCAGTGACCAAGAGGTCGGGGTACAGTATTTT | CASSDQEVGVQYF